The 18 T cell receptor beta chains below come from one sample, sequenced in a study of blood T cell repertoires in COVID-19 (dated by TCRdb to 2018 to 2021). The library was built by means of the immunoSEQ multiplex PCR assay. Held by TCRdb, this immuneACCESS table contains in-frame sequences only and omits some clones. Under half of the omission traces to an unresolved V gene where checked; the cause of the rest is unknown. Present in this sample are fewer than 30,000 clones, roughly 88% of which were seen just once. Around 30% of the sample belongs to the ten largest clones. Sequenced: peripheral blood. The source is an elderly woman with COVID-19, enrolled during active disease.

The V gene is TRBV6-1, the J gene TRBJ2-5; D may be TRBD1 (6 bases). Germline loops: CDR1 MNHNS, CDR2 SASEGT. The CDR3 is made up of 15 amino acids. V dropped 6 bases and J dropped 2 bases, with 16 bases sitting between them. The CDR3 protein is CASSITGTPQETQYF. The DNA for the CDR3 is TGTGCCAGCAGCATCACCGGGACACCACAAGAGACCCAGTACTTC.

The J gene is TRBJ2-5, the V gene TRBV18; D is uncertain. Germline CDR1 and CDR2: KGHSH and LQKENI. The CDR3 is 14 amino acids. The V end was cut by 1 base, the J end by 5 bases, with 11 bases between. CDR3 nucleotide sequence: TGTGCCAGCTCACCACAGTACTCCCGCGAGACCCAGTACTTC. It codes for CASSPQYSRETQYF.

This chain connects TRBV10-3 to TRBJ1-1; TRBD1 matches 9 bases. The germline V gene encodes CDR1 ENHRY and CDR2 SYGVKD. The CDR3 is made up of 14 amino acids. Germline trimming cut 6 bases from V and 4 bases from J; bases unmatched to any gene: 6. This CDR3 reads CAIRGTGRTTEAFF. The CDR3 nucleotides read TGTGCCATCAGGGGGACAGGGAGGACCACTGAAGCTTTCTTT.

The chain uses TRBV5-4 and TRBJ1-4; 8 bases are a match to TRBD1. Germline V CDR1 and CDR2: SGHNT, YYREEE (reference sequence). The CDR3 extends over 15 amino acids. V dropped 3 bases and J dropped 4; count of bases not matched to a gene: 5. This CDR3 reads CASSSQDRDNEKLFF. The CDR3 DNA is TGTGCCAGCAGCTCCCAGGACAGGGATAATGAAAAACTGTTTTTT.

The rearrangement joins TRBV27 to TRBJ1-2; D ambiguous. Trimming stripped 5 bases from V and 1 base from J, with 17 bases between. CDR1 is MNHEY, CDR2 SMNVEV, per germline (reference sequence). CDR3 length equals 16 residues. CDR3 coding DNA: TGTGCCAGCAGTCTTGGCCCCCCTCGGGGTAACTATGGCTACACCTTC. It yields the protein CASSLGPPRGNYGYTF.

The chain carries TRBV5-1 and TRBJ1-1; maybe TRBD1 (5 bases). The CDR3 consists of 14 residues. With 2 bases removed from V and 7 bases from J, the gap between germline ends came to 15 bases. Per the germline V gene, CDR1 is SGHRS and CDR2 is YFSETQ. The CDR3 region is CASSFAGGGGEAFF. In DNA form, the CDR3 reads TGCGCCAGCAGCTTTGCTGGTGGGGGGGGTGAAGCTTTCTTT.

This chain links TRBV2 with TRBJ1-2, with D possibly being TRBD1 (5 bases). This CDR3 has 14 amino acids. Trimming removed 3 bases at V and 8 bases at J, with 16 bases between. The germline CDR1 and CDR2 sequences are SNHLY and FYNNEI. The CDR3 here is CASSEGDSWRGYTF. In DNA, the CDR3 is TGTGCCAGCAGTGAGGGGGACTCATGGAGGGGCTACACCTTC.

This chain links TRBV7-3 with TRBJ2-2; 8 bases map to TRBD2. Germline V gene data show CDR1 as SGHTA and CDR2 as FQGTGA. V lost 1 base to trimming and J lost 8 bases; unmatched junction nucleotides: 3. This CDR3 is 14 amino acids long. The CDR3 nucleotides read TGTGCCAGCAGCTTAATAAGCGGGGGAGGGGAGCTGTTTTTT. Translation gives CASSLISGGGELFF.

J is TRBJ1-4 and V is TRBV2, with 7 nucleotides matching TRBD1. V dropped 6 bases and J dropped 9; count of bases not matched to a gene: 7. This CDR3 is 13 amino acids long. Looked up from germline, CDR1 is SNHLY and CDR2 is FYNNEI. The CDR3 loop reads CASRETGFKKLFF. The CDR3 DNA sequence: TGTGCCAGCAGGGAGACAGGGTTCAAAAAACTGTTTTTT.

The chain couples TRBV2 to TRBJ1-5; 10 bases are shared with TRBD1. The V segment lost 4 bases and the J segment 5 bases; nucleotides outside the gene matches: 5. Germline V gene sequence: CDR1 SNHLY, CDR2 FYNNEI. The CDR3 extends over 15 amino acids. As DNA, the CDR3 is TGTGCCAGCAGTGGGGGACAGGGGAAAGATCAGCCCCAGCATTTT. Residues: CASSGGQGKDQPQHF.

The chain couples TRBV6-4 to TRBJ1-1, with a possible D match to TRBD1 (5 bases). The CDR3 runs to 14 residues. Germline CDR1 and CDR2: MRHNA and SNTAGT. V was cut by 0 bases and J by 4 bases, with 9 bases left in between. This CDR3 is CASSDSGGSTEAFF. Here the CDR3 DNA reads TGTGCCAGCAGTGACTCGGGGGGTAGCACTGAAGCTTTCTTT.

The chain is built from TRBV19 and TRBJ1-3; 7 bases match TRBD1. V lost 4 bases and J lost 3; bases outside the gene matches: 6. The CDR3 totals 15 residues. Germline V gene lookup returns CDR1 LNHDA and CDR2 SQIVND (reference sequence). CDR3: CASSKTGAVGNTIYF. DNA of the CDR3: TGTGCCAGTAGTAAAACAGGGGCCGTTGGAAACACCATATATTTT.

Notes on this clone: In the same sample, other DNA sequences code for this CDR3. The chain combines TRBV5-1 with TRBJ1-2; D possibly corresponds to TRBD1 (6 bases). The CDR3 consists of 12 residues. Germline assignment: CDR1 SGHRS and CDR2 YFSETQ. The germline V and J ends were trimmed by 4 bases and 6 bases, with 10 bases remaining between them. DNA for the CDR3: TGCGCCAGCAGCCTCGAGGGGGATGGCTACACCTTC. It encodes CASSLEGDGYTF.

This clone was seen more than once but under ten times. The V gene is TRBV7-9, the J gene TRBJ1-6, with 11 bases identical to TRBD1. V lost 5 bases, J lost 9 bases, and 9 bases stayed unmatched. The CDR3 has 16 amino acids. Looked up from germline, CDR1 is SEHNR and CDR2 is FQNEAQ (reference sequence). Here the CDR3 reads CASSKMDRGQFSPLHF. The CDR3 DNA reads as TGTGCCAGCAGCAAAATGGACAGGGGGCAATTTTCACCCCTCCACTTT.

This clone qualifies as medium-sized. V is TRBV6-2 or TRBV6-3 and J is TRBJ1-6; 10 positions match TRBD1. CDR1 is MNHEY, CDR2 SVGEGT, per germline. The length of the CDR3 is 15 residues. The J segment lost 9 bases and the V segment lost 2 bases, leaving 4 bases of the junction unmatched. CDR3 nucleotide sequence: TGTGCCAGCAGTTACCTTCGGACAGGGGGTTCACCCCTCCACTTT. It specifies CASSYLRTGGSPLHF.

The chain carries TRBV3-1 (or the pseudogene TRBV3-2) and TRBJ1-2, with TRBD1 as a possible D gene (6 bases). The V end lost 6 bases, the J end lost 4 bases, and 21 bases lay between the germline ends. This CDR3 has 16 residues. Germline V CDR1 and CDR2: LGHDT, YNNKEL (reference sequence). CDR3 sequence reads: CASSPTAGTSLYGYTF. The DNA of the CDR3 is TGTGCCAGCAGTCCGACTGCTGGGACATCTCTCTATGGCTACACCTTC.

The V gene is TRBV2, the J gene TRBJ1-1, with 7 bases identical to TRBD1. The germline CDR1 and CDR2 sequences are SNHLY and FYNNEI. The junction had 10 bases not matched to a gene; V was cut back by 0 bases and J by 0 bases. The CDR3 has 18 residues. The CDR3 DNA sequence: TGTGCCAGCAGTGAAGCTCCCTGGACAGGCACCATGAACACTGAAGCTTTCTTT. Amino acid sequence: CASSEAPWTGTMNTEAFF.

The V gene is TRBV28, the J gene TRBJ1-1; unclear D gene. Germline CDR1 MDHEN, CDR2 SYDVKM. The CDR3 spans 11 residues. Trimming removed 5 bases from V and 6 bases from J, with 7 bases in between. As DNA, the CDR3 is TGTGCCAGCAGTAGCCATCCTGAAGCTTTCTTT. Translated: CASSSHPEAFF.